Listed here are 31 T cell receptor beta chains from one sample, sequenced in a study of blood T cells in healthy people across ages. Combining a sample-barcoded 5' primer with a J-beta primer mix, a second PCR ran for about 6 to 12 cycles. TCRdb re-analysed the 5' RACE reads in MiXCR, keeping a single row per CDR3 protein. The sample lists about 780,000 distinct CDR3 sequences, about a quarter occurring once. The same data also went into a second study, on T cells of mothers and their children.

Sequencing was done on a sample of blood. The source of these receptors is a boy under 18 in good health.

A word on this clonotype: A read error may produce the germline difference seen at one junction end. This sequence joins TRBV13 and TRBJ2-1; no definite D call. Germline V lookup: CDR1 PRHDT, CDR2 FYEKMQ (reference sequence). The CDR3 is 15 residues long. The chain's CDR3 is CASSLIPGSCNEQFF. The DNA for the CDR3 is TGTGCCAGCAGCTTAATTCCCGGCTCCTGCAATGAGCAGTTCTTC.

The chain employs TRBV20-1 and TRBJ2-1, with D tentatively TRBD1 (6 bases). This CDR3 contains 15 residues. The germline V gene has CDR1 DFQATT and CDR2 SNEGSKA (reference sequence). Trimming took 0 bases from V and 6 from J, leaving 15 bases between them. The CDR3 nucleotides read TGCAGTGCTAGAGATTCCTCCCGACAGGCCAATGAGCAGTTCTTC. Translated, it gives CSARDSSRQANEQFF.

As to this clonotype: At one of its ends the junction is not consistent with the germline gene, which may arise from a read error. The J gene is TRBJ1-2, the V gene TRBV7-9, with unresolved D. CDR1 is SEHNR, CDR2 FQNEAQ, per germline (reference sequence). The CDR3 covers 12 residues. The CDR3 sequence is CASSPGGLWRSF. In DNA, the CDR3 is TGTGCCAGCAGCCCCGGAGGCCTTTGGCGCTCCTTC.

V is TRBV7-9 and J is TRBJ2-7; 9 bases map to TRBD1. The CDR3 has 15 amino acids. Germline values: CDR1 SEHNR, CDR2 FQNEAQ (reference sequence). Trimming cost V 0 bases and J 6 bases; bases outside gene matches: 6. CDR3 region: CASSLAGTGSGEQYF. For the CDR3, the DNA is TGTGCCAGCAGCTTAGCGGGGACAGGGTCTGGCGAGCAGTACTTC.

This clonotype has a handful of counts. The chain carries TRBV5-1 and TRBJ2-7; weak D call: TRBD2 (7 bases). This CDR3 region has 15 residues. The V end was cut by 0 bases, the J end by 2 bases, with 12 bases between. Per germline, CDR1 SGHRS and CDR2 YFSETQ. CDR3 coding DNA: TGCGCCAGCAGCTTGGCCCGGGGGGCGGCCTACGAGCAGTACTTC. This codes for CASSLARGAAYEQYF. The full variable domain, in which reference TRBV5-1 and TRBJ2-7 provide the parts outside the CDR3, is KAGVTQTPRYLIKTRGQQVTLSCSPISGHRSVSWYQQTPGQGLQFLFEYFSETQRNKGNFPGRFSGRQFSNSRSEMNVSTLELGDSALYLCASSLARGAAYEQYFGPGTRLTVT.

The chain uses TRBV3-1 and TRBJ2-5; TRBD2 aligns across 9 bases. Matching the DNA end better, TRBJ2-1 makes the J call doubtful. The germline V gene has CDR1 LGHDT and CDR2 YNNKEL (reference sequence). The CDR3 runs 15 residues. The CDR3 spells CASAPSGTRRGEQFF. CDR3 in DNA: TGTGCCAGCGCCCCTAGCGGGACCCGGAGGGGTGAGCAGTTCTTC.

The chain is built from TRBV5-1 and TRBJ2-5, with 9 bases fitting TRBD2. The J call may be wrong; the DNA end is better matched by TRBJ2-1. Germline V gene data show CDR1 as SGHRS and CDR2 as YFSETQ. The CDR3 consists of 15 residues. The DNA for the CDR3 is TGCGCCAGCAGTTTTTCTAGCGGGGTATACAATGAGCAGTTCTTC. Translation gives CASSFSSGVYNEQFF.

The chain has TRBV5-5 and TRBJ1-2, with 7 bases aligning to TRBD1. Per the germline V gene, CDR1 is SGHKS and CDR2 is YYEKEE (reference sequence). The CDR3 is made up of 13 amino acids. With 4 bases clipped from V and 6 bases from J, the junction kept 6 bases outside the gene matches. The CDR3 DNA reads TGTGCCAGCAGCCGTCGACAGGGTGATGGCTACACCTTC. Translating it yields CASSRRQGDGYTF. The variable domain in full, completed from reference TRBV5-5 and TRBJ1-2, reads DAGVTQSPTHLIKTRGQQVTLRCSPISGHKSVSWYQQVLGQGPQFIFQYYEKEERGRGNFPDRFSARQFPNYSSELNVNALLLGDSALYLCASSRRQGDGYTFGSGTRLTVV.

This clonotype has only a few counts. V usage is TRBV7-3 and J usage is TRBJ2-1; D gene uncertain. TRBJ2-7 explains the end of the DNA better; the J call may be wrong. The length of the CDR3 is 15 residues. Germline V gives CDR1 SGHTA, CDR2 FQGTGA. CDR3 bases: TGTGCCAGCAGCTTAGTACCGGGTGCCTCCTACGAGCAGTACTTC. Residues: CASSLVPGASYEQYF.

The V call is TRBV28, the J call TRBJ2-7; 11 bases are shared with TRBD2. Looked up from germline, CDR1 is MDHEN and CDR2 is SYDVKM. The trim removed 5 bases at V and 3 bases at J, leaving 15 bases unmatched. The length of the CDR3 is 18 residues. In DNA, the CDR3 is TGTGCCAGCAGTCGCTCCGGGGCTAGCGGGGGGAACCTCTACGAGCAGTACTTC. The encoded protein is CASSRSGASGGNLYEQYF. The full variable domain, in which reference TRBV28 and TRBJ2-7 provide the parts outside the CDR3, is DVKVTQSSRYLVKRTGEKVFLECVQDMDHENMFWYRQDPGLGLRLIYFSYDVKMKEKGDIPEGYSVSREKKERFSLILESASTNQTSMYLCASSRSGASGGNLYEQYFGPGTRLTVT.

Only a few counts were recorded for this clonotype. The V and J genes are TRBV6-6 and TRBJ2-7; 9 nucleotides match TRBD1. The germline gives CDR1 MNHNY, CDR2 SVGAGI (reference sequence). The CDR3 length is 16 residues. The J segment lost 3 bases and the V segment lost 0 bases, leaving 6 bases of the junction unmatched. The CDR3 reads CASSYSKTGGDYEQYF. The DNA for the CDR3 is TGTGCCAGCAGTTACTCAAAGACAGGGGGGGACTACGAGCAGTACTTC.

This chain uses TRBV4-2 with TRBJ2-3; no clear D. Germline V CDR1 and CDR2: LGHNA, YNFKEQ. Trimming shortened V by 5 bases and J by 5 bases, and 11 bases separated the two germline ends. The CDR3 is 13 amino acids. The DNA of the CDR3 is TGTGCCAGCAGCTCTACGATCAAAGATACGCAGTATTTT. As protein: CASSSTIKDTQYF.

The sample holds a few counts of this clonotype. The chain couples TRBV7-6 to TRBJ2-1; 9 bases align to TRBD2. Germline-derived CDR1 and CDR2 are SGHVS and FNYEAQ. This CDR3 region has 16 residues. V lost 1 base, J lost 0 bases, and 1 base stayed unmatched. The CDR3 here is CASSLERGDSYNEQFF. CDR3 sequence (DNA): TGTGCCAGCAGCTTAGAGCGGGGGGACTCCTACAATGAGCAGTTCTTC.

This clonotype was recorded a few times. The rearrangement links TRBV7-9 to TRBJ1-4, with 9 bases matching TRBD1. V lost 5 bases, J lost 5 bases, and 6 bases stayed unmatched. The germline CDR1 and CDR2 sequences are SEHNR and FQNEAQ (reference sequence). The CDR3 spans 15 residues. The CDR3 loop is CASSPGQGKNEKLFF. CDR3 in DNA: TGTGCCAGCAGCCCTGGACAGGGGAAAAATGAAAAACTGTTTTTT.

This sequence joins TRBV19 and TRBJ2-1; D is unclear. This CDR3 comprises 13 residues. Germline assignment: CDR1 LNHDA and CDR2 SQIVND (reference sequence). The V gene lost 3 bases and the J gene lost 2 bases, with 5 bases spanning the gap. CDR3 in amino acids: CASSMRPYNEQFF. In nucleotides, the CDR3 is TGTGCCAGTAGTATGAGGCCCTACAATGAGCAGTTCTTC.

This clonotype was seen at least ten times. V usage is TRBV4-1 and J usage is TRBJ2-7; tentatively, D is TRBD1 (5 bases). Trimming took off 1 base at V and 4 bases at J, with 11 bases between the two ends. The CDR3 contains 14 residues. CDR1 is MGHRA and CDR2 is YSYEKL in the germline V gene. CDR3: CASSQVGQGYEQYF. As DNA, the CDR3 is TGCGCCAGCAGCCAAGTTGGGCAGGGTTACGAGCAGTACTTC.

CDR3 region: CASSTGGAKNIQYF. The CDR3 DNA sequence: TGTGCCAGCAGCACAGGGGGGGCCAAAAACATTCAGTACTTC. The chain couples TRBV7-2 to TRBJ2-4; 8 nucleotides line up with TRBD1. Germline loops: CDR1 SGHTA, CDR2 FQGNSA. This CDR3 is built from 14 residues. The V gene end was trimmed by 5 bases and the J gene end by 1 base; junction bases not matched to a gene: 1.

This clonotype was seen only a few times. This rearrangement joins TRBV7-9 to TRBJ2-7; the D is unclear. This CDR3 contains 14 residues. Trimming stripped 2 bases from V and 1 base from J, with 9 bases between. Germline values: CDR1 SEHNR, CDR2 FQNEAQ (reference sequence). CDR3 loop: CASSLWQRSYEQYF. For the CDR3, the DNA is TGTGCCAGCAGCTTATGGCAGAGATCCTACGAGCAGTACTTC. The whole variable domain, filled in from reference TRBV7-9 and TRBJ2-7, reads DTGVSQNPRHKITKRGQNVTFRCDPISEHNRLYWYRQTLGQGPEFLTYFQNEAQLEKSRLLSDRFSAERPKGSFSTLEIQRTEQGDSAMYLCASSLWQRSYEQYFGPGTRLTVT.

This clonotype was recorded many times. The J gene is TRBJ2-5, the V gene TRBV15; 8 positions match TRBD2. CDR3 length: 15 residues. CDR1 and CDR2 (germline): LNHNV, YYDKDF (reference sequence). Losses at the gene ends were 0 bases for V and 2 bases for J; bases not matched to a gene: 2. CDR3 coding DNA: TGTGCCACCAGCAGAGATCAGCGGGGGCAAGAGACCCAGTACTTC. This translates into CATSRDQRGQETQYF.

The CDR3 protein is CASSLVGSPQHF. The CDR3 nucleotides read TGTGCCAGCAGCTTAGTGGGGTCGCCCCAGCATTTT. The chain links TRBV7-2 to TRBJ1-5; D not resolved. From germline, CDR1 is SGHTA and CDR2 FQGNSA. The CDR3 spans 12 residues. V gave up 1 base and J gave up 9 bases, with 7 bases separating them.

This clonotype was seen only a few times. The chain links TRBV4-2 to TRBJ2-3; D not resolved. The CDR3 extends over 17 amino acids. Germline CDR1 is LGHNA and CDR2 is YNFKEQ. V shed 4 bases and J shed 0 bases, with 17 bases lying between them. The CDR3, as DNA: TGTGCCAGCAGCCCCCGACCAAGAGGTGCTAGCACAGATACGCAGTATTTT. It encodes CASSPRPRGASTDTQYF.

In this sample, this clonotype turned up a few times. This chain connects TRBV12-3 or TRBV12-4 to TRBJ1-2; the match to TRBD1 covers 9 bases. The V gene end was trimmed by 5 bases and the J gene end by 7 bases; junction bases not matched to a gene: 8. The CDR3 length is 14 residues. The CDR3 region is CASSPQGAVGGYTF. The CDR3 DNA follows: TGTGCCAGCAGTCCACAGGGGGCGGTGGGTGGCTACACCTTC.

There are a few counts of this clonotype. This chain joins TRBV6-2 or TRBV6-3 and TRBJ1-4; TRBD1 is a possible D gene (6 bases). The CDR3 covers 15 residues. Looked up from germline, CDR1 is MNHEY and CDR2 is SVGEGT. The V end lost 6 bases, the J end lost 13 bases, and 24 bases lay between the germline ends. CDR3 in DNA: TGTGCCAGCAGCTCAATCGACAGGACTGAAATTGCACTGTTTTTT. Translation gives CASSSIDRTEIALFF.

This clonotype was observed a handful of times. This sequence joins TRBV6-2 or TRBV6-3 and TRBJ2-2; D is perhaps TRBD2 (6 bases). This CDR3 has 14 amino acids. The germline V and J ends were trimmed by 9 bases and 6 bases, with 17 bases remaining between them. CDR1 is MNHEY and CDR2 is SVGEGT in the germline V gene. The CDR3 nucleotides are TGTGCCAGTTTGGTCGGGACTCCCCCCGGGGAGCTGTTTTTT. Translating gives CASLVGTPPGELFF.

The sample holds a few counts of this clonotype. V is TRBV28 and J is TRBJ1-2; 7 bases are shared with TRBD1. The CDR3 runs 17 residues. The V gene's germline CDR1 is MDHEN and CDR2 SYDVKM. The V gene end was trimmed by 5 bases and the J gene end by 8 bases; junction bases not matched to a gene: 20. CDR3 DNA: TGTGCCAGCAGTCATTCATCTGCGGGACAGTCGAAGGGGGGCTACACCTTC. Its translation: CASSHSSAGQSKGGYTF.

The V and J genes are TRBV11-2 and TRBJ2-5; no clear D. Germline V gives CDR1 SGHAT, CDR2 FQNNGV. V gave up 3 bases and J gave up 8 bases, with 10 bases separating them. This CDR3 is 12 amino acids long. This CDR3 is CASSFGVGTQYF. CDR3 nucleotides: TGTGCCAGCAGCTTTGGGGTTGGTACCCAGTACTTC.

As concerns this clonotype: The CDR3 does not end in the conserved phenylalanine or tryptophan, so this is likely a read error. This rearrangement joins TRBV10-2 to TRBJ2-7; D is possibly TRBD1 (5 bases). Germline-derived CDR1 and CDR2 are WSHSY and SAAADI. V lost 3 bases and J lost 3, with 6 bases in between. The CDR3 runs 12 residues. CDR3 residues: CASSERGYEQYL. CDR3 bases: TGCGCCAGCAGTGAAAGGGGCTACGAGCAGTACCTC.

The chain has TRBV14 and TRBJ1-2; D may be TRBD1 (5 bases). The germline gives CDR1 SGHDN, CDR2 FVKESK. V shed 4 bases and J shed 4 bases, with 16 bases lying between them. The CDR3 runs 15 residues. CDR3 DNA sequence: TGTGCCAGCAGCCTCCAAGACAGACCCAGCTATGGCTACACCTTC. The encoded protein is CASSLQDRPSYGYTF.

This rearrangement joins TRBV9 to TRBJ2-5; 11 bases agree with TRBD2. The end of the DNA is better explained by TRBJ2-7, so the J call may be wrong. This CDR3 is built from 14 residues. Per the germline V gene, CDR1 is SGDLS and CDR2 is YYNGEE. Here the CDR3 DNA reads TGTGCCAGCAGCGCTACTAGCGGGGGCTACGAGCAGTACTTC. It is translated as CASSATSGGYEQYF.

The chain uses TRBV29-1 and TRBJ2-3; 9 bases align to TRBD2. Germline V gene sequence: CDR1 SQVTM, CDR2 ANQGSEA. The junction had 6 bases not matched to a gene; V was cut back by 3 bases and J by 2 bases. The CDR3 runs 15 residues. The CDR3 nucleotides read TGCAGCGTTGACCGTTTAGCGGGGGCCACAGATACGCAGTATTTT. Amino acid sequence: CSVDRLAGATDTQYF.

The chain has TRBV13 and TRBJ1-2; D remains unclear. This CDR3 is 12 amino acids long. Germline V CDR1 and CDR2: PRHDT, FYEKMQ (reference sequence). Trimming removed 1 base from V and 8 bases from J, with 8 bases in between. CDR3 in amino acids: CASSLVAGGYTF. CDR3 DNA sequence: TGTGCCAGCAGCTTAGTAGCCGGCGGCTACACCTTC.